What follows are 31 T cell receptor beta chains derived from one specimen sequenced in a study of CD8 T cells in Susac syndrome. When the RNA was reverse transcribed, random hexamers were used with an input of about 0.5 to 1 ug. TCRdb analysed the immunoSEQ multiplex PCR reads with MiXCR anew, one entry per CDR3 protein. This sample has around 180,000 distinct CDR3 sequences, with approximately 94% found just once. Sequencing was done on a sample of CD4+ T cells from PBMCs. Source of these receptors: a human donor with multiple sclerosis.

The CDR3, as DNA: TGTGCCAGCAGTTTTGGGCAGTCCTACGAGCAGTACTTC. Translated, it gives CASSFGQSYEQYF. The chain combines TRBV27 with TRBJ2-7, with no clear D. V was pared by 3 bases and J by 1 base, with 7 bases between. This CDR3 is built from 13 residues. Germline V CDR1 and CDR2: MNHEY, SMNVEV (reference sequence).

The chain combines TRBV5-6 with TRBJ2-7, with TRBD2 matching over 10 bases. CDR1 is SGHDT, CDR2 YYEEEE, per germline. The CDR3 contains 15 residues. The V segment lost 4 bases and the J segment 4 bases; nucleotides outside the gene matches: 8. The CDR3 DNA reads TGTGCCAGCAGCGCCCCGGGACTAGCGTTGTACGAGCAGTACTTC. This codes for CASSAPGLALYEQYF.

This chain links TRBV25-1 with TRBJ1-2; 9 bases map to TRBD1. Germline CDR1 MGHDK, CDR2 SYGVNS. The length of the CDR3 is 14 residues. J was trimmed by 4 bases and V by 8 bases; bases with no gene match: 8. CDR3 protein: CASQGQGSGYGYTF. Here the CDR3 DNA reads TGTGCCAGCCAGGGACAGGGAAGCGGCTATGGCTACACCTTC.

The chain uses TRBV6-5 and TRBJ1-2; D call uncertain. The CDR3 is 16 residues long. The V gene lost 2 bases and the J gene lost 1 base, with 14 bases spanning the gap. CDR1 is MNHEY and CDR2 is SVGAGI in the germline V gene. The CDR3 DNA is TGTGCCAGCAGTTACAATACCCTTACAGTTAACTATGGCTACACCTTC. It specifies CASSYNTLTVNYGYTF.

The V and J genes are TRBV18 and TRBJ1-6, with D possibly being TRBD1 (6 bases). Per the germline V gene, CDR1 is KGHSH and CDR2 is LQKENI. V was pared by 4 bases and J by 3 bases, with 16 bases between. This CDR3 comprises 17 residues. For the CDR3, the DNA is TGTGCCAGCTCACAAGCCGGGACACCGGGCTATAATTCACCCCTCCACTTT. Protein product: CASSQAGTPGYNSPLHF.

The chain couples TRBV4-3 to TRBJ1-2; 8 positions agree with TRBD1. This CDR3 is built from 16 residues. Unmatched junction bases numbered 10, after V lost 3 bases and J lost 4 bases. CDR1 is LGHNA, CDR2 YSLEER, per germline. The CDR3 is CASSQKTGEVSYGYTF. The CDR3 coding sequence is TGCGCCAGCAGCCAGAAGACAGGGGAAGTTTCCTATGGCTACACCTTC.

This clonotype was picked up one time. The chain has TRBV20-1 and TRBJ2-1; D is uncertain. Germline V CDR1 and CDR2: DFQATT, SNEGSKA (reference sequence). Trimming shortened V by 8 bases and J by 1 base, and 12 bases separated the two germline ends. The CDR3 covers 13 residues. DNA for the CDR3: TGCAGTCGCGATCGAAGATCCTACAATGAGCAGTTCTTC. It translates to CSRDRRSYNEQFF.

The chain uses TRBV25-1 and TRBJ1-2; 9 bases are shared with TRBD1. The germline V gene encodes CDR1 MGHDK and CDR2 SYGVNS. V shed 8 bases and J 8 bases; nucleotides not matched to a gene: 9. This CDR3 is built from 13 residues. In nucleotides, the CDR3 is TGTGCCAGCGGAGGGACAGGGACGGGCGGCTACACCTTC. It is translated as CASGGTGTGGYTF.

The J gene is TRBJ2-5, the V gene TRBV9; D unclear. Germline V lookup: CDR1 SGDLS, CDR2 YYNGEE. Trimming removed 4 bases at V and 4 bases at J, with 8 bases between. The CDR3 runs 12 residues. The CDR3 DNA reads TGTGCCAGCAGCTCCCGTCCAGAGACCCAGTACTTC. Translation gives CASSSRPETQYF.

A single count supports this clonotype. The rearrangement joins TRBV9 to TRBJ2-1; TRBD2 matches 7 bases. The germline V gene encodes CDR1 SGDLS and CDR2 YYNGEE. V dropped 0 bases and J dropped 7; count of bases not matched to a gene: 7. The CDR3 has 15 residues. DNA of the CDR3: TGTGCCAGCAGCGTAGTGCCTAGCGGACCAAATGAGCAGTTCTTC. Translation gives CASSVVPSGPNEQFF.

This clonotype was seen just once. This chain uses TRBV7-6 with TRBJ2-5, with D tentatively TRBD1 or TRBD2 (5 bases each). In germline, CDR1 is SGHVS, CDR2 FNYEAQ. The V end lost 4 bases, the J end lost 4 bases, and 10 bases lay between the germline ends. This CDR3 comprises 13 residues. CDR3 bases: TGTGCCAGCAGCTCACGGGGCCGAGAGACCCAGTACTTC. Translation gives CASSSRGRETQYF.

DNA for the CDR3: TGTGCCAGCAGCGTAGCGGCGGGGGCCTACAATGAGCAGTTCTTC. It is translated as CASSVAAGAYNEQFF. J is TRBJ2-1 and V is TRBV9; TRBD2 agrees at 7 bases. This CDR3 is 15 amino acids long. The germline V gene has CDR1 SGDLS and CDR2 YYNGEE. The J segment lost 2 bases and the V segment lost 0 bases, leaving 2 bases of the junction unmatched.

V gene TRBV3-1 combines with J gene TRBJ1-6; 8 nucleotides match TRBD1. CDR1 LGHDT and CDR2 YNNKEL come from the germline V gene (reference sequence). Trimming removed 1 base from V and 8 bases from J; junction bases left unmatched: 4. CDR3 length equals 15 residues. Here the CDR3 reads CASSQGTGRDSPLHF. CDR3 DNA sequence: TGTGCCAGCAGCCAAGGGACAGGGAGAGATTCACCCCTCCACTTT.

This chain connects TRBV30 to TRBJ2-3; TRBD2 aligns across 9 bases. V lost 0 bases, J lost 4 bases, and 8 bases stayed unmatched. The CDR3 runs to 16 residues. CDR1 and CDR2 from the germline V gene are GTSNPN and SVGIG (reference sequence). CDR3 in DNA: TGTGCCTGGAGTGTACCCCGCGGGGGGGTGGCAGATACGCAGTATTTT. Translation: CAWSVPRGGVADTQYF.

The chain recombines TRBV7-2 with TRBJ1-1; D gene unclear. V lost 5 bases and J lost 2, with 12 bases in between. CDR1 and CDR2 from the germline V gene are SGHTA and FQGNSA. This CDR3 is built from 14 residues. Written as DNA, the CDR3 is TGTGCCAGCAGCCCTGCTACAGTTAACACTGAAGCTTTCTTT. It translates to CASSPATVNTEAFF.

This rearrangement joins TRBV10-1 to TRBJ2-3; D unresolved. Germline assignment: CDR1 WNHNN and CDR2 SYGVQD (reference sequence). V lost 6 bases to trimming and J lost 2 bases, with 15 bases between them. The CDR3 has 15 residues. The CDR3, as DNA: TGCGCCAGCAGCGACATCGGGCTTCCCACAGATACGCAGTATTTT. Translating gives CASSDIGLPTDTQYF.

The rearrangement uses TRBV3-1 and TRBJ2-1, with TRBD2 matching over 13 bases. Germline-derived CDR1 and CDR2 are LGHDT and YNNKEL (reference sequence). The CDR3 is 14 residues long. J gave up 9 bases and V 11 bases, and 10 bases lay outside the gene matches. In DNA form, the CDR3 reads TGTGCCGGACTACTAGCGGGGGGGCGTACTGAGCAGTTCTTC. Its translation: CAGLLAGGRTEQFF.

This clonotype was recorded a few times. Written as DNA, the CDR3 is TGCAGCGTCCGGGACAGCGGTGGAGAGACCCAGTACTTC. This encodes CSVRDSGGETQYF. The V gene is TRBV29-1, the J gene TRBJ2-5; TRBD1 aligns across 7 bases. The J segment lost 4 bases and the V segment lost 6 bases, leaving 8 bases of the junction unmatched. The V gene's germline CDR1 is SQVTM and CDR2 ANQGSEA. The CDR3 extends over 13 amino acids.

This sequence joins TRBV15 and TRBJ1-2; a possible D gene is TRBD1 (6 bases). V was clipped by 8 bases and J by 2 bases, with 9 bases between them. Germline V gives CDR1 LNHNV, CDR2 YYDKDF (reference sequence). The CDR3 has 12 amino acids. CDR3 loop: CATSQGNYGYTF. CDR3 DNA sequence: TGTGCCACCTCGCAGGGGAACTATGGCTACACCTTC.

The chain links TRBV9 to TRBJ2-1, with a tentative D call TRBD1 (7 bases). The CDR3 length is 13 residues. V lost 2 bases to trimming and J lost 9 bases, with 12 bases between them. CDR1 is SGDLS and CDR2 is YYNGEE in the germline V gene. CDR3 loop: CASSVTEGAEQFF. CDR3 nucleotide sequence: TGTGCCAGCAGCGTGACGGAGGGGGCTGAGCAGTTCTTC.

The chain has TRBV20-1 and TRBJ1-2; 8 nucleotides match TRBD1. CDR3 length: 16 amino acids. The germline CDR1 and CDR2 sequences are DFQATT and SNEGSKA (reference sequence). Trimming at V came to 6 bases and at J to 4 bases, leaving 16 bases not matched to a gene. The CDR3 loop reads CSAPGTGLPPGYGYTF. Written as DNA, the CDR3 is TGCAGTGCCCCCGGGACAGGACTCCCCCCGGGCTATGGCTACACCTTC.

This chain uses TRBV3-1 with TRBJ2-5; tentatively, D is TRBD1 or TRBD2 (5 bases each). Germline assignment: CDR1 LGHDT and CDR2 YNNKEL (reference sequence). V lost 1 base to trimming and J lost 0 bases, with 9 bases between them. The CDR3 extends over 15 amino acids. CDR3 nucleotide sequence: TGTGCCAGCAGCCAAGGATGGGACCACCAAGAGACCCAGTACTTC. Translating gives CASSQGWDHQETQYF.

The chain joins TRBV3-1 to TRBJ2-7; D not certain. Deletions cut 4 bases from V and 2 bases from J, with 12 bases between. This CDR3 has 14 residues. The germline V gene has CDR1 LGHDT and CDR2 YNNKEL (reference sequence). The CDR3: CASSPTPSTYEQYF. CDR3 DNA: TGTGCCAGCAGCCCAACCCCTTCTACCTACGAGCAGTACTTC.

CDR3 amino acids: CASRSGGTVSSYEQYF. The CDR3 DNA reads TGTGCCAGCAGATCAGGGGGGACAGTGAGCTCCTACGAGCAGTACTTC. The genes are TRBV3-1 and TRBJ2-7, with D maybe TRBD1 (7 bases). V was trimmed by 6 bases and J by 0 bases, leaving 18 bases between them. In germline, CDR1 is LGHDT, CDR2 YNNKEL (reference sequence). The CDR3 runs 16 residues.

The V call is TRBV24-1, the J call TRBJ2-5, with no clear D. CDR3 length: 11 amino acids. Trimming took off 3 bases at V and 3 bases at J, with 1 base between the two ends. Germline V lookup: CDR1 KGHDR, CDR2 SFDVKD. CDR3 coding DNA: TGTGCCACCAGTGATAAAGAGACCCAGTACTTC. Amino acids: CATSDKETQYF.

The V call is TRBV24-1, the J call TRBJ1-2, with D unclear. The CDR3 length is 15 residues. Trimming removed 4 bases at V and 7 bases at J, with 18 bases between. Germline CDR1 and CDR2: KGHDR and SFDVKD. The CDR3 DNA reads as TGTGCCACCAGTGACCCCTCGGAGGGTTTTGGTGGCTACACCTTC. Its protein product is CATSDPSEGFGGYTF.

The chain is built from TRBV3-1 and TRBJ2-2; the D gene is possibly TRBD2 (5 bases). CDR1 LGHDT and CDR2 YNNKEL come from the germline V gene (reference sequence). The V end was cut by 3 bases, the J end by 6 bases, with 11 bases between. The CDR3 contains 14 residues. CDR3 nucleotides: TGTGCCAGCAGCCATCAGTTGAGGGCCGGGGAGCTGTTTTTT. This encodes CASSHQLRAGELFF.

The J gene is TRBJ2-5, the V gene TRBV4-1; 8 bases align to TRBD1. CDR3 size: 16 residues. Per germline, CDR1 MGHRA and CDR2 YSYEKL. V shed 0 bases and J 5 bases; nucleotides not matched to a gene: 8. The CDR3 DNA reads TGCGCCAGCAGCCAAGATCGGGCAGGGGGCATGGAGACCCAGTACTTC. This codes for CASSQDRAGGMETQYF.

The chain recombines TRBV7-9 with TRBJ1-1, with D possibly being TRBD1 (5 bases). The CDR3 is 13 residues long. Germline values: CDR1 SEHNR, CDR2 FQNEAQ (reference sequence). V gave up 3 bases and J gave up 2 bases, with 7 bases separating them. The chain's CDR3 is CASSFDSNTEAFF. CDR3 DNA sequence: TGTGCCAGCAGCTTCGACAGTAACACTGAAGCTTTCTTT.

The chain links TRBV4-1 to TRBJ2-2; 8 bases are shared with TRBD2. The CDR3 covers 18 residues. Unmatched junction bases numbered 12, after V lost 0 bases and J lost 6 bases. CDR1 is MGHRA and CDR2 is YSYEKL in the germline V gene. The CDR3 coding sequence is TGCGCCAGCAGCCAAGACTGGGTTAGGCGGGGGGTCGCCGGGGAGCTGTTTTTT. Protein product: CASSQDWVRRGVAGELFF.

This chain uses TRBV15 with TRBJ1-5; the D gene is possibly TRBD1 (5 bases). The V gene's germline CDR1 is LNHNV and CDR2 YYDKDF (reference sequence). Trimming left V 0 bases short and J 2 bases short, with 11 bases between. The CDR3 covers 16 residues. The CDR3 bases are TGTGCCACCAGCAGAGATGGGGCCTCCCGCAATCAGCCCCAGCATTTT. It is translated as CATSRDGASRNQPQHF.